This T cell receptor (beta chain) stems from a study of identical twins (dated by TCRdb to 2016 to 2017). Concerning the study at large: The study deep-sequenced TCR alpha and beta repertoires from monozygotic twins, unrelated adults of various ages and cord blood to test whether fetal clonotypes persist. To rule out contamination, replicate twin experiments were performed at different times with different library preparation protocols.

Study-level results and caveats: Compared with coincidental sharing between unrelated individuals, an excess of low generation-probability sequences was observed among out-of-frame TCR alpha sequences shared between twins. Excess twin sharing in beta out-of-frame sequences was weaker because fewer shared sequences lowered the signal-to-noise ratio. In monozygotic twins, out-of-frame TCR alpha sharing was systematically underestimated by recombination models, although the models agreed with sharing between unrelated individuals. Because the same donors could not be followed over many years, the conclusions depended on cross-sectional statistical analysis. Fewer insertions were carried by abundant cord blood beta clonotypes; a weaker similar trend was observed in young adult naive repertoires, while no such trend was observed in memory repertoires. Zero-insertion analyses could be partly confounded by invariant T cells such as MAIT and iNKT, though diverse VJ usage argued against such confounding for most clonotypes.

Of note for this clonotype: Its antigen remains undetermined. Within one base of it there is no much larger clone, and no base qualities were kept.

From the cysteine through the phenylalanine, the CDR3 covers 13 amino acids. Here the CDR3 DNA is all that survives: 39 bases in frame from base 1. V lost 4 bases and J lost 10 bases; the stretch between them is 16 bases long. Per the germline V gene, MNHEY is the CDR1 and SVGAGI is the CDR2. To prepare the library, 5' RACE was applied. For sequencing, an Illumina HiSeq 2000 was employed. Template switching added a universal primer binding site, and the final cDNA carried a unique molecular identifier that allowed TCR cDNA molecules to be counted accurately. First-strand cDNA for TCR alpha and beta chains was synthesized from specific primers in the conserved constant-segment region. To control for contamination, every cDNA library was double barcoded, receiving both a SMART-Mk sample barcode and Illumina barcodes. TruSeq adapter sequences, together with Illumina sample barcodes, were added in two successive PCR steps. The Illumina HiSeq platform was used with custom primers to sequence TCR alpha and beta cDNA libraries. As for how the authors treated the data: MiGEC was used to process raw reads and extract unique molecular identifiers, and MiXCR was used to find CDR3 positions. For each individual, recombination models were inferred using an EM algorithm with the repgenHMM and IGoR tools. Shared clonotypes were analyzed with the tcR package in R, and sharing was normalized by the product of cloneset sizes. To study raw recombination without the effects of thymic and clonal selection, out-of-frame nonproductive sequences were analyzed. TCRdb reprocessing: public reads trimmed at Q25 with fastp, clones called with MiXCR, in-frame beta chains kept. Each entry merges the rows of one CDR3 protein and shows their most common DNA and genes. These V and J calls originate from TCRdb's pipeline instead of the authors' own analysis. The sample profile shows 200,000 to 250,000 distinct CDR3 sequences; under 10% of them were found once. Of the sample, less than 2% is held by the ten largest clones.

Every donor in the study was a healthy Caucasian. Three pairs of female monozygotic twins, all aged 18 to 29 years, made up the twin cohort. Using Miltenyi CD45RO+ enrichment and human naive T-cell isolation kits, memory (CD45RO+) and naive T cells were isolated from PBMC. Separately, the same data were catalogued under a study of yellow fever vaccine responses in identical twins. The other study reports the following: According to the authors, in identical twins the way T cells responded to vaccination appeared partly convergent and partly personalized. Focusing on identical twins, the study followed the T cell clones that responded to the vaccine, and did so with precision.

What was sequenced was memory (CD45RO+) T cells sorted from blood. This specimen's cell subset or site label, interpreted: CD45RO+ enriched T cells. The chain is assembled from TRBV6-5 and TRBJ1-1, and possibly TRBD1, on 6 matching bases. This clonotype was sampled from a woman aged 18-29 years in good health. The sequenced DNA is TGTGCCAGCAGTTCGGATGGGGGGCTGGGAGCTTTCTTT. This translates into CASSSDGGLGAFF.